This TCR beta chain is from a study of OX40 agonist ivuxolimab in advanced cancers. As for the study in general: Ivuxolimab, an agonist antibody against OX40 (CD134), was given to patients. General study points: The mean number of expanded clones was higher in CD8+ T cells than in CD4+. Certain nonresponding patients likewise had low normalized T-cell clonal expansion.

The repertoire was sequenced with immunoSEQ multiplex PCR; TCRdb's copy has only in-frame clones and lacks some. The top ten hold around 23% of the sample, which has over 35,000 clones, 82% seen once. At cycle 4 day 1, cycle 7 day 1, and baseline, blood was sampled. With respect to this clone: Its antigen is still unknown.

The V segment lost 2 bases and the J segment 3 bases; nucleotides outside the gene matches: 6. The CDR3 loop spans 15 amino acids. The germline V gene encodes CDR1 MNHNS and CDR2 SASEGT. The chain employs TRBV6-1 and TRBJ2-7, with TRBD1 matching 8 bases. The sample here was CD4+ or CD8+ T cells sorted from blood, taken in a trial of the OX40 agonist ivuxolimab. This clonotype was obtained from an adult with an advanced solid tumor such as melanoma, head and neck, liver or kidney cancer. CDR3 region: CASSEYRGMVYEQYF. The CDR3 coding sequence is TGTGCCAGCAGTGAATACAGGGGGATGGTCTACGAGCAGTACTTC.